The 2 T cell receptor beta chains below were found in one sample sequenced in a study of tumor-infiltrating lymphocytes in primary liver carcinoma listed by TCRdb under 2017. The data were produced on an Illumina HiSeq 2500. Starting from around 520 ng total RNA, TCRbeta-specific cDNA was produced by reverse transcription with a constant-region primer and ProtoScript II reverse transcriptase. Construction of the TCRbeta libraries relied on three nested rounds of multiplex PCR, following a slightly modified ARM-PCR procedure. Each of the first two PCR rounds ran for about 10 cycles and used multiplex TRBV1-TRBV30 forward primers together with a Cbeta reverse primer. TCRdb ran its own pipeline on the public reads, namely fastp trimming at Q25 and MiXCR clone calling, and kept in-frame beta chains. Each entry merges the rows of one CDR3 protein and shows their most common DNA and genes. The sample table lists about 120,000 distinct CDR3 sequences, roughly 70% of them with a count of one. Of the sample, over 8% is held by the ten largest clones.

Without any cell sorting, total RNA and DNA were extracted together from around 18-30 mg of bulk tissue using the AllPrep DNA/RNA mini kit. The sequencing input was tumor-adjacent normal liver tissue. The receptor source for this set is a woman in her sixties with primary liver carcinoma and hepatitis B virus infection.

By proportion, this clonotype is medium-sized. The chain uses TRBV29-1 and TRBJ2-3, with unresolved D. The germline CDR1 and CDR2 sequences are SQVTM and ANQGSEA. Between the trimmed V and J ends, which lost 4 bases and 0 bases, there was a span of 8 bases. This CDR3 is 13 amino acids long. CDR3 loop: CSVGADSTDTQYF. The CDR3 DNA follows: TGCAGCGTTGGGGCCGACAGCACAGATACGCAGTATTTT.

Of note for this clonotype: One junction end disagrees with the germline gene, perhaps due to a read error. J is TRBJ2-7 and V is TRBV15, with D tentatively TRBD1 or TRBD2 (5 bases each). Looked up from germline, CDR1 is LNHNV and CDR2 is YYDKDF (reference sequence). This CDR3 comprises 12 residues. CDR3: CVTSRGAVPPIF. For the CDR3, the DNA is TGTGTCACCAGCAGAGGGGCAGTCCCCCCAATTTTC.